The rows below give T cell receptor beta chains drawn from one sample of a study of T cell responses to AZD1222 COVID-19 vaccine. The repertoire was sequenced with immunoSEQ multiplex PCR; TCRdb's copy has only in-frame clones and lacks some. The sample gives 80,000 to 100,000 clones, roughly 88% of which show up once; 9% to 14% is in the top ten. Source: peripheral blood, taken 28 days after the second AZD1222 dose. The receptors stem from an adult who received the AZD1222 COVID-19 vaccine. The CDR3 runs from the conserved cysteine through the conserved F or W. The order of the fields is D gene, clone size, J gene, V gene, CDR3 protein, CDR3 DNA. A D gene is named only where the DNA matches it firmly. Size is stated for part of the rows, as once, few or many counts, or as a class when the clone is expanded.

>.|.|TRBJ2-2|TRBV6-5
CASSSRTAGELFF
TGTGCCAGCAGTTCCCGGACTGCCGGGGAGCTGTTTTTT
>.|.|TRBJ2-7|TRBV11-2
CASSARHSQLRDEQYF
TGTGCCAGCAGCGCTAGACATTCACAACTACGCGATGAGCAGTACTTC
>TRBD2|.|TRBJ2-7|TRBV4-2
CASSQELAGGGSYEQYF
TGTGCCAGCAGCCAGGAACTAGCGGGAGGAGGGTCCTACGAGCAGTACTTC
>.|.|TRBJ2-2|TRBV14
CASSQELGNTGELFF
TGTGCCAGCAGCCAAGAACTAGGAAACACCGGGGAGCTGTTTTTT
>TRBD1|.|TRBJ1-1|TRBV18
CASSLQGVKSTEAFF
TGTGCCAGCTCACTACAGGGGGTTAAGAGCACTGAAGCTTTCTTT
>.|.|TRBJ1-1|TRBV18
CASSPPQGLRTEAFF
TGTGCCAGCTCACCTCCCCAGGGTTTGCGGACTGAAGCTTTCTTT
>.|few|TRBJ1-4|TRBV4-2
CASSQGGVPNEKLFF
TGTGCCAGCAGCCAAGGAGGGGTCCCTAATGAAAAACTGTTTTTT
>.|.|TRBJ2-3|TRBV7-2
CASSFGLATDTQYF
TGTGCCAGCAGCTTCGGGCTGGCCACAGATACGCAGTATTTT
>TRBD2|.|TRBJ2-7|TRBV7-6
CASSPGLAGGTYEQYF
TGTGCCAGCAGCCCGGGACTAGCGGGTGGAACCTACGAGCAGTACTTC
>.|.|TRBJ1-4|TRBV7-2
CASREAGTSNEKLFF
TGTGCCAGCAGGGAAGCAGGGACTTCTAATGAAAAACTGTTTTTT
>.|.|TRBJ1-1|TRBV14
CASSLWVSAEAFF
TGTGCCAGCAGCCTCTGGGTATCGGCTGAAGCTTTCTTT
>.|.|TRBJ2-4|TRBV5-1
CASSLNRDIQYF
TGCGCCAGCAGCTTGAATAGGGACATTCAGTACTTC
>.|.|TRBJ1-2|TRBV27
CASRQENYGYTF
TGTGCCAGCCGACAGGAAAACTATGGCTACACCTTC
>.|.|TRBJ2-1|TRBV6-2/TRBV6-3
CASSVDRFSYNEQFF
TGTGCCAGCAGCGTCGACAGGTTCTCCTACAATGAGCAGTTCTTC
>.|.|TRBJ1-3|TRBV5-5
CASSPTWGPGNTIYF
TGTGCCAGCAGCCCGACCTGGGGGCCTGGAAACACCATATATTTT
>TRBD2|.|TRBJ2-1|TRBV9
CASSVGAGGREQFF
TGTGCCAGCAGCGTAGGAGCGGGGGGGCGTGAGCAGTTCTTC
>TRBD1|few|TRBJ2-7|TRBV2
CASKINDRGPYEQYF
TGTGCCAGCAAAATTAATGACAGGGGGCCCTACGAGCAGTACTTC
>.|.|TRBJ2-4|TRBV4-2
CASQGKDIQYF
TGTGCCAGCCAAGGAAAGGACATTCAGTACTTC
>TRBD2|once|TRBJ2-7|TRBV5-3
CARSLLAGPYYEQYF
TGTGCCAGAAGCCTACTAGCGGGACCTTACTACGAGCAGTACTTC
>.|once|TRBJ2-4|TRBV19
CASSHSGTAKNIQYF
TGTGCCAGTAGTCACTCCGGGACAGCCAAAAACATTCAGTACTTC
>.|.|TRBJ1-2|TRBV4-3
CASSRFLKGESGRDGYTF
TGCGCCAGCAGCCGATTTTTGAAGGGGGAATCAGGCCGAGATGGCTACACCTTC
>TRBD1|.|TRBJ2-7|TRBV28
CASKRQGITYEQYF
TGTGCCAGCAAGCGACAGGGGATCACCTACGAGCAGTACTTC
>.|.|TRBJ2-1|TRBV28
CASSLSRVGMQFF
TGTGCCAGCAGTTTATCCAGGGTGGGAATGCAGTTCTTC
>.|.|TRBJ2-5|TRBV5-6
CASSPRGGKETQYF
TGTGCCAGCAGCCCACGAGGGGGGAAGGAGACCCAGTACTTC
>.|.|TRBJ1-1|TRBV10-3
CAISTPSVDTEAFF
TGTGCCATCAGTACCCCGTCGGTGGACACTGAAGCTTTCTTT
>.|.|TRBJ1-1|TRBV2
CAGYEAVEAFF
TGTGCCGGGTATGAAGCGGTGGAAGCTTTCTTT
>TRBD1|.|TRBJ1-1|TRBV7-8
CASSLAPGTGGTEAFF
TGTGCCAGCAGCTTAGCGCCGGGGACAGGGGGCACTGAAGCTTTCTTT
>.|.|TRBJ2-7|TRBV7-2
CASSLGLGGLSSYEQYF
TGTGCCAGCAGCTTAGGTTTGGGAGGCCTCAGCTCCTACGAGCAGTACTTC
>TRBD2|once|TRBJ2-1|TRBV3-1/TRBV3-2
CASSRTGTRTNEQFF
TGTGCCAGCAGCCGAACCGGGACTAGGACCAATGAGCAGTTCTTC
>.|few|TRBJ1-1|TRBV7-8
CASSLVAGNTEAFF
TGTGCCAGCAGCTTAGTTGCCGGAAACACTGAAGCTTTCTTT
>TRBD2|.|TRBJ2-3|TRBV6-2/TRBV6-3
CASSYSPGLAGAGTDTQYF
TGTGCCAGCAGTTACTCACCGGGACTAGCGGGAGCGGGCACAGATACGCAGTATTTT
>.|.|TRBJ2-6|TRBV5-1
CASRDSGANVLTF
TGCGCCAGCAGGGACTCTGGGGCCAACGTCCTGACTTTC
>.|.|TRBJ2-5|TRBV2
CASSEARGAQETQYF
TGTGCCAGCAGTGAAGCGCGCGGAGCCCAAGAGACCCAGTACTTC
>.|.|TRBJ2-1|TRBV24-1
CATSERTAYNEQFF
TGTGCCACCAGTGAGCGGACAGCCTACAATGAGCAGTTCTTC
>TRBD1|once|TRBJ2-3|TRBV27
CATSPGQGGFDTQYF
TGTGCCACCTCCCCCGGACAGGGAGGCTTCGATACGCAGTATTTT
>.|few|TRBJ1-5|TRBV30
CAWSSGYSNQPQHF
TGTGCCTGGAGTTCAGGGTACAGCAATCAGCCCCAGCATTTT
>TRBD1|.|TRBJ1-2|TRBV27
CASSGQGYGYTF
TGTGCCAGCAGTGGACAGGGCTATGGCTACACCTTC
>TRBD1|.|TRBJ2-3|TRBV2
CATKTGGITDTQYF
TGTGCCACAAAAACAGGGGGCATTACAGATACGCAGTATTTT
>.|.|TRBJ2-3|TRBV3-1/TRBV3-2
CASSQVQTLTDTQYF
TGTGCCAGCAGCCAAGTGCAGACGCTCACAGATACGCAGTATTTT
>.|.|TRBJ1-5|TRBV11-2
CASSATGRGDQPQHF
TGTGCCAGCAGCGCGACAGGTCGAGGGGATCAGCCCCAGCATTTT
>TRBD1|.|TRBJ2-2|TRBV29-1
CSTYRGDTGELFF
TGCAGCACGTACAGGGGGGACACCGGGGAGCTGTTTTTT